Listed here are 22 T cell receptor beta chains from one sample, sequenced in a study of T cells after yellow fever vaccination. TCRdb redid the calling of the 5' RACE reads with MiXCR, one entry per CDR3 protein. This table has about 310,000 distinct CDR3 sequences, 3.6% appearing once. The sequenced sample was PBMCs, obtained on the day of the yellow fever booster vaccination. These receptors all come from a man between 18 and 35 years old who received the YFV17D yellow fever vaccine.

This clonotype was counted only a few times. The CDR3 region is CSASAPGTVSYEQYF. The CDR3 DNA reads TGCAGTGCTAGTGCCCCAGGGACGGTCTCCTACGAGCAGTACTTC. This chain connects TRBV20-1 to TRBJ2-7, with D perhaps assigned TRBD1 or TRBD2 (5 bases each). V was pared by 3 bases and J by 0 bases, with 15 bases between. The length of the CDR3 is 15 residues. Germline loops: CDR1 DFQATT, CDR2 SNEGSKA (reference sequence).

There are many counts of this clonotype. The chain links TRBV7-2 to TRBJ1-1, with TRBD1 matching over 7 bases. This CDR3 contains 16 residues. CDR1 and CDR2 (germline): SGHTA, FQGNSA. V lost 5 bases, J lost 0 bases, and 9 bases stayed unmatched. CDR3 sequence reads: CASSLDRDRLNTEAFF. The CDR3 DNA sequence: TGTGCCAGCAGCCTGGATCGGGACAGATTGAACACTGAAGCTTTCTTT.

This clonotype was detected only a few times. J is TRBJ2-1 and V is TRBV6-2 or TRBV6-3, with D perhaps matching TRBD1 or TRBD2 (6 bases each). The germline V gene encodes CDR1 MNHEY and CDR2 SVGEGT. Trimming cost V 0 bases and J 7 bases, with 10 bases left between them. The CDR3 has 14 amino acids. For the CDR3, the DNA is TGTGCCAGCAGTTACTCGAGGAGGGGGAATGAGCAGTTCTTC. Translation gives CASSYSRRGNEQFF.

This clonotype came up a few times. Here the CDR3 DNA reads TGCGCCAGCAGCCAGGAACTGGGGGATACGCAGTATTTT. Protein sequence: CASSQELGDTQYF. The V call is TRBV4-3, the J call TRBJ2-3; no firm D call. The CDR3 spans 13 residues. CDR1 is LGHNA, CDR2 YSLEER, per germline. V was pared by 3 bases and J by 6 bases, with 10 bases between.

This clonotype was counted at least ten times. The chain uses TRBV12-3 or TRBV12-4 and TRBJ1-5; D remains unclear. There are 14 residues in the CDR3. V lost 5 bases and J 0 bases, leaving 8 bases between the germline ends. CDR3 DNA: TGTGCCAGCAGTCCCCTCTTTAGCAATCAGCCCCAGCATTTT. Translated: CASSPLFSNQPQHF.

There are a few counts of this clonotype. The rearrangement joins TRBV18 to TRBJ2-3; possibly TRBD2 for D (6 bases). The germline gives CDR1 KGHSH, CDR2 LQKENI. Trimming removed 3 bases from V and 5 bases from J, with 12 bases in between. This CDR3 contains 14 residues. CDR3 DNA: TGTGCCAGCTCACCCCCCGCGGGACTAGATACGCAGTATTTT. Its translation: CASSPPAGLDTQYF.

This clonotype was detected only a few times. The chain recombines TRBV12-3 or TRBV12-4 with TRBJ2-7, with TRBD2 matching over 11 bases. CDR3 length: 16 amino acids. Trimming at V came to 4 bases and at J to 2 bases, leaving 7 bases not matched to a gene. This CDR3 reads CASSSPLAGGPYEQYF. CDR3 nucleotides: TGTGCCAGCAGTTCCCCTTTAGCGGGGGGGCCCTACGAGCAGTACTTC.

The sample holds a few counts of this clonotype. The genes are TRBV2 and TRBJ1-1; possibly TRBD1 for D (5 bases). Germline CDR1 is SNHLY and CDR2 is FYNNEI. The CDR3 runs to 14 residues. V was clipped by 5 bases and J by 4 bases, with 14 bases between them. The CDR3 protein is CASSQTDWSTEAFF. The CDR3 region has the DNA TGTGCCAGCAGTCAGACAGATTGGTCCACTGAAGCTTTCTTT.

The rearrangement joins TRBV29-1 to TRBJ1-2; D perhaps matches TRBD1 (5 bases). This CDR3 region has 14 residues. Per germline, CDR1 SQVTM and CDR2 ANQGSEA. Deletions cut 4 bases from V and 4 bases from J, with 16 bases between. Written as DNA, the CDR3 is TGCAGCGTTGCTCGGGGCCCCGGGGGCTATGGCTACACCTTC. Protein product: CSVARGPGGYGYTF.

This clonotype has a handful of counts. This sequence joins TRBV6-6 and TRBJ2-1; 9 positions agree with TRBD1. The CDR3 length is 15 residues. V lost 7 bases to trimming and J lost 7 bases; unmatched junction nucleotides: 11. CDR1 and CDR2 (germline): MNHNY, SVGAGI (reference sequence). CDR3 DNA sequence: TGTGCCAGCACCCTTTGGGGACAGGGATTGAATGAGCAGTTCTTC. Translation gives CASTLWGQGLNEQFF.

In this sample, this clonotype turned up many times. The rearrangement joins TRBV4-1 to TRBJ2-5; 11 nucleotides align to TRBD1. CDR3 length: 15 amino acids. The germline V gene has CDR1 MGHRA and CDR2 YSYEKL. The junction had 3 bases not matched to a gene; V was cut back by 1 base and J by 5 bases. In nucleotides, the CDR3 is TGCGCCAGCAGCCAAGGGACAGGGGGCGAGGAGACCCAGTACTTC. This gives the protein CASSQGTGGEETQYF.

This chain joins TRBV19 and TRBJ1-5; D not certain. CDR3 size: 13 residues. Germline-derived CDR1 and CDR2 are LNHDA and SQIVND (reference sequence). V gave up 0 bases and J gave up 8 bases, with 8 bases separating them. This CDR3 reads CASSIDTAEPQHF. CDR3 DNA: TGTGCCAGTAGTATAGATACAGCAGAGCCCCAGCATTTT.

This clonotype was recorded a few times. This chain uses TRBV7-6 with TRBJ2-1; D remains ambiguous. Trimming shortened V by 5 bases and J by 2 bases, and 10 bases separated the two germline ends. The CDR3 runs to 14 residues. The V gene's germline CDR1 is SGHVS and CDR2 FNYEAQ. Here the CDR3 reads CASSPPRPYNEQFF. The CDR3, as DNA: TGTGCCAGCAGCCCCCCCCGGCCCTACAATGAGCAGTTCTTC.

The V and J genes are TRBV7-2 and TRBJ2-3; D unclear. CDR1 and CDR2 (germline): SGHTA, FQGNSA. The CDR3 runs 16 residues. V was shortened by 2 bases and J by 2 bases, with 14 bases between the two germline ends. The CDR3 sequence is CASSLTPRTNTDTQYF. As DNA, the CDR3 is TGTGCCAGCAGCTTAACCCCCCGTACTAACACAGATACGCAGTATTTT. Combining the CDR3 with reference TRBV7-2 and TRBJ2-3 gives the whole variable domain GAGVSQSPSNKVTEKGKDVELRCDPISGHTALYWYRQSLGQGLEFLIYFQGNSAPDKSGLPSDRFSAERTGGSVSTLTIQRTQQEDSAVYLCASSLTPRTNTDTQYFGPGTRLTVL.

This clonotype was recorded at least ten times. The chain joins TRBV30 to TRBJ1-6; unclear D gene. Germline CDR1 is GTSNPN and CDR2 is SVGIG (reference sequence). The CDR3 contains 14 residues. With 4 bases removed from V and 8 bases from J, the gap between germline ends came to 15 bases. CDR3 loop: CAWNVWGEDSPLHF. The CDR3 DNA sequence: TGTGCCTGGAATGTCTGGGGTGAGGATTCACCCCTCCACTTT. Full variable domain (remainder filled in from reference TRBV30 and TRBJ1-6): SQTIHQWPATLVQPVGSPLSLECTVEGTSNPNLYWYRQAAGRGLQLLFYSVGIGQISSEVPQNLSASRPQDRQFILSSKKLLLSDSGFYLCAWNVWGEDSPLHFGNGTRLTVT.

This chain uses TRBV11-2 with TRBJ2-7; D remains ambiguous. The CDR3 spans 14 residues. Germline V gene lookup returns CDR1 SGHAT and CDR2 FQNNGV. V lost 3 bases to trimming and J lost 3 bases, with 12 bases between them. The CDR3 sequence is CASSFSTGHYEQYV. Written as DNA, the CDR3 is TGTGCCAGCAGCTTCTCCACGGGTCACTACGAGCAGTACGTC.

This sequence joins TRBV6-6 and TRBJ2-7; the match to TRBD2 covers 9 bases. The CDR3 is made up of 15 amino acids. Germline V gives CDR1 MNHNY, CDR2 SVGAGI (reference sequence). With V trimmed by 5 bases and J by 4 bases, 9 bases remained unmatched. In DNA form, the CDR3 reads TGTGCCAGCAGTACCGACTCTAGCGGGGTTTACGAGCAGTACGTC. This translates into CASSTDSSGVYEQYV.

The chain combines TRBV6-5 with TRBJ2-5; D remains unclear. V was clipped by 10 bases and J by 5 bases, with 14 bases between them. Germline V lookup: CDR1 MNHEY, CDR2 SVGAGI. The CDR3 contains 12 residues. This CDR3 reads CATGTSWETQYF. The CDR3 DNA is TGTGCCACCGGTACCAGTTGGGAGACCCAGTACTTC.

This clonotype has just a few counts. The rearrangement joins TRBV6-6 to TRBJ2-6, with 7 bases lining up with TRBD1. Per germline, CDR1 MNHNY and CDR2 SVGAGI (reference sequence). V was clipped by 6 bases and J by 15 bases; unmatched bases: 8. There are 12 residues in the CDR3. The CDR3 loop reads CASRTGNGDLTF. Here the CDR3 DNA reads TGTGCCAGCAGGACAGGGAACGGGGACCTGACTTTC.

The V call is TRBV12-5, the J call TRBJ1-1; D gene ambiguous. The CDR3 runs to 17 residues. V lost 0 bases to trimming and J lost 4 bases, with 18 bases between them. Germline CDR1 is LGHNT and CDR2 is FRNRAP. In nucleotides, the CDR3 is TGTGCTAGTGGTTTGGTAACCGGTGGGGTATCGAGCACTGAAGCTTTCTTT. This codes for CASGLVTGGVSSTEAFF.

This clonotype was counted only a few times. The J gene is TRBJ2-7, the V gene TRBV15, with 11 nucleotides matching TRBD1. V gave up 4 bases and J gave up 2 bases; unmatched junction bases: 4. Germline CDR1 reads LNHNV; CDR2 reads YYDKDF (reference sequence). The CDR3 runs to 15 residues. The CDR3 sequence: CATSIRGQGAYEQYF. CDR3 DNA: TGTGCCACCAGCATTAGGGGACAGGGGGCCTACGAGCAGTACTTC.

The V and J genes are TRBV4-1 and TRBJ1-2; D remains unclear. Per the germline V gene, CDR1 is MGHRA and CDR2 is YSYEKL. V was shortened by 2 bases and J by 7 bases, with 14 bases between the two germline ends. This CDR3 comprises 14 residues. CDR3 bases: TGCGCCAGCAGCCAATATCAACGGGTGGTTGGCTACACCTTC. Translating it yields CASSQYQRVVGYTF.